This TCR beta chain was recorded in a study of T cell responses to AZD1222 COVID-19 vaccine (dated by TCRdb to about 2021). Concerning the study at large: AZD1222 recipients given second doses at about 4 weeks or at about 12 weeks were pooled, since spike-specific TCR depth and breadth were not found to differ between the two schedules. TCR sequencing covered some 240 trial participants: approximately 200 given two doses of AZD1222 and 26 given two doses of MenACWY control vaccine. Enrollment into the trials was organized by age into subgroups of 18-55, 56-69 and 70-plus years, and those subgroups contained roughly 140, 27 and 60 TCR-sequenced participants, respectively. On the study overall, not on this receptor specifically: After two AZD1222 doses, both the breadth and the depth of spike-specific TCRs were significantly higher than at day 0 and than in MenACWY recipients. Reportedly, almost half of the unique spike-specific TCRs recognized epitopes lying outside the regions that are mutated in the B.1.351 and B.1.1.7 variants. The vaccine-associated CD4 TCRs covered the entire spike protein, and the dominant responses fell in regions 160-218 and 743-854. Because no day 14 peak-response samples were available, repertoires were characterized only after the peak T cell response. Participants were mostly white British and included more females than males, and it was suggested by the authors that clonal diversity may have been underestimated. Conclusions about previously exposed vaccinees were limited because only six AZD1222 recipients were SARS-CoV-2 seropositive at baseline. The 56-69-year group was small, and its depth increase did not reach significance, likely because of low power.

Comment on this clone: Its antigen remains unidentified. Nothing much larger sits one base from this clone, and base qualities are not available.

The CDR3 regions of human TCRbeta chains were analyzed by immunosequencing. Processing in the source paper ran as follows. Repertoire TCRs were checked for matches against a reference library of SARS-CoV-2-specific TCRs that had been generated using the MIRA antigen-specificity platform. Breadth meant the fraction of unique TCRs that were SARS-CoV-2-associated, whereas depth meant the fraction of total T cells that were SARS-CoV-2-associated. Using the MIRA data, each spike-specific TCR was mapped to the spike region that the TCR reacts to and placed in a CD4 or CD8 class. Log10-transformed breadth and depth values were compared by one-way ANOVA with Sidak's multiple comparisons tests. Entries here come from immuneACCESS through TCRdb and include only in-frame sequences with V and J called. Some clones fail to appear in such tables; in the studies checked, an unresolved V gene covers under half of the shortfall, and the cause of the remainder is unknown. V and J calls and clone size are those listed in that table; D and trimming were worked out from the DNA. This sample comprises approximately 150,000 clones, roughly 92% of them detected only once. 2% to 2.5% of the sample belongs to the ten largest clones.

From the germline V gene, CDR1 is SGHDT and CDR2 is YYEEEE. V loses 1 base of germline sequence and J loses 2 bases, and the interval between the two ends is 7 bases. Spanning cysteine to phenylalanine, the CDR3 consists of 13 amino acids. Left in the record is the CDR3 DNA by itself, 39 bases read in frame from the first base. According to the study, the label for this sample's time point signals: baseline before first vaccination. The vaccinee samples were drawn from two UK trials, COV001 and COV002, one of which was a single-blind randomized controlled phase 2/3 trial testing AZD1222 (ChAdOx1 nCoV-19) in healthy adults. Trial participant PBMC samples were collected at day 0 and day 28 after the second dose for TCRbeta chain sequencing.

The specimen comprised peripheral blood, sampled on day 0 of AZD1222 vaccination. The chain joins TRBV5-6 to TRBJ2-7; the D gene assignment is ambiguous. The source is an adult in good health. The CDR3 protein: CASSLNFPYEQYF. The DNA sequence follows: TGTGCCAGCAGCTTGAACTTCCCCTACGAGCAGTACTTC.